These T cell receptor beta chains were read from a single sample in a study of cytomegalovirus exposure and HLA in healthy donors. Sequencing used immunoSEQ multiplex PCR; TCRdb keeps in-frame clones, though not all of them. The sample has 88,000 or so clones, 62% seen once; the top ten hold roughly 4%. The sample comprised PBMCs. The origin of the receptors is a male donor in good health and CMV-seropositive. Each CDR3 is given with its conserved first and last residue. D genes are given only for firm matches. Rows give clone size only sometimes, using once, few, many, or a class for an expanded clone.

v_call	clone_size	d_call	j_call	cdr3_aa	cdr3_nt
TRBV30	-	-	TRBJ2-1	CASGTLYNEQFF	TGTGCCTCCGGGACTTTATACAATGAGCAGTTCTTC
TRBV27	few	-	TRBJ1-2	CASSPDSYYGYPF	TGTGCCAGCAGTCCAGACAGCTACTATGGCTACCCCTTC
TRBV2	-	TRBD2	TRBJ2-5	CASSGGLAGVRETQYF	TGTGCCAGCAGTGGAGGACTAGCGGGAGTCAGGGAGACCCAGTACTTC
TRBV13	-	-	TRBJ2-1	CASRREAESSYNEQFF	TGTGCCAGCAGACGCGAAGCGGAATCCTCCTACAATGAGCAGTTCTTC
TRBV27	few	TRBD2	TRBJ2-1	CASSLSSGVLFF	TGTGCCAGCAGTTTATCGAGCGGGGTACTGTTCTTC
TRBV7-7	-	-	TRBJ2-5	CASSSLDSQETQYF	TGTGCCAGCAGCTCCTTAGACAGCCAAGAGACCCAGTACTTC
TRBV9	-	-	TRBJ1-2	CASSVAREHYGYTF	TGTGCCAGCAGCGTAGCCCGGGAACACTATGGCTACACCTTC
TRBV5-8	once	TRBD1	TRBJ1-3	CASSSGTGPGNTIYF	TGTGCCAGCAGCTCCGGGACAGGGCCTGGAAACACCATATATTTT
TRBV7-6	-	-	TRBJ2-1	CASSLQGGEQFF	TGTGCCAGCAGCTTACAGGGTGGGGAGCAGTTCTTC
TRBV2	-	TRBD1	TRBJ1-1	CARKAGTGVPEAFF	TGTGCCAGAAAAGCCGGGACAGGGGTTCCTGAAGCTTTCTTT
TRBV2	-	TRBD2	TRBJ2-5	CASSEGSSGGGQETQYF	TGTGCCAGCAGTGAGGGGTCTAGCGGGGGGGGGCAAGAGACCCAGTACTTC
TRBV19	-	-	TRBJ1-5	CASKQGQRDQPQHF	TGTGCCAGCAAGCAGGGGCAGAGGGACCAGCCCCAGCATTTT
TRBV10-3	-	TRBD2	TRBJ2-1	CAISEFVLAGGDNEQFF	TGTGCCATCAGTGAGTTCGTACTAGCGGGGGGGGACAATGAGCAGTTCTTC
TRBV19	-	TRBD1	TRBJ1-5	CASSRGQSNSNQPQHF	TGTGCCAGTAGCAGGGGACAGTCAAATAGCAATCAGCCCCAGCATTTT
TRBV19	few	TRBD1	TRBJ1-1	CASRTRTGPMNTEAFF	TGTGCCAGTAGGACCCGGACAGGGCCCATGAACACTGAAGCTTTCTTT
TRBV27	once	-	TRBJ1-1	CAVRGGGSTEAFF	TGTGCCGTCCGGGGGGGAGGGAGCACTGAAGCTTTCTTT
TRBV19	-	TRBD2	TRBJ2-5	CASSTRLAGIETQYF	TGTGCCAGTAGTACCCGACTAGCGGGGATAGAGACCCAGTACTTC